These T cell receptor beta chains were read from a single sample in a study of T cell responses to AZD1222 COVID-19 vaccine. Measured with immunoSEQ multiplex PCR; TCRdb has only the in-frame clones, and not every one. The sample shows approximately 160,000 clones, around 89% of them seen only once. This sample comprised peripheral blood, obtained on day 0 of MenACWY control vaccination. All receptors come from an adult in good health. CDR3s include the opening cysteine and the closing phenylalanine or tryptophan. The D gene is left open where the match is weak. Size is omitted from some rows. Given values are once, few, many or a class for expanded clones.

D gene	clone size	J gene	V gene	CDR3 protein	CDR3 DNA
TRBD1	-	TRBJ1-1	TRBV27	CASRESTGVYTEAFF	TGTGCCAGCAGGGAGAGTACAGGGGTCTACACTGAAGCTTTCTTT
-	-	TRBJ2-1	TRBV11-2	CASSQSGGVGDEQFF	TGTGCCAGCAGCCAGTCAGGGGGGGTAGGAGATGAGCAGTTCTTC
-	once	TRBJ2-3	TRBV4-2	CASSQETSRGTDTQYF	TGTGCCAGCAGCCAAGAAACTAGTCGAGGCACAGATACGCAGTATTTT
-	-	TRBJ1-5	TRBV5-1	CASSLMGQGQPQHF	TGCGCCAGCAGCTTGATGGGGCAGGGCCAGCCCCAGCATTTT
-	-	TRBJ1-5	TRBV4-3	CASSQDLRGIWQAGEGPQHF	TGCGCCAGCAGCCAAGATCTGCGGGGTATATGGCAGGCCGGGGAAGGGCCCCAGCATTTT
TRBD2	-	TRBJ2-5	TRBV7-6	CASSSGLAGGQETQYF	TGTGCCAGCAGTTCTGGACTAGCGGGGGGGCAAGAGACCCAGTACTTC
-	once	TRBJ1-5	TRBV6-2/TRBV6-3	CASSYSPAAGNQPQHF	TGTGCCAGCAGTTACTCCCCCGCGGCTGGCAATCAGCCCCAGCATTTT
TRBD1	-	TRBJ2-6	TRBV19	CASSDRAGANVLTF	TGTGCCAGTAGTGACAGGGCTGGGGCCAACGTCCTGACTTTC
TRBD1	-	TRBJ1-1	TRBV5-1	CASSLAATGGTEAFF	TGCGCCAGCAGCTTGGCCGCGACAGGGGGCACTGAAGCTTTCTTT
-	-	TRBJ1-4	TRBV2	CASSPGGDEKLFF	TGTGCCAGCAGTCCTGGGGGGGACGAAAAACTGTTTTTT
-	-	TRBJ2-2	TRBV7-7	CASSFERTGELFF	TGTGCTAGCAGTTTCGAAAGAACCGGGGAGCTGTTTTTT
-	-	TRBJ1-5	TRBV18	CASSPGQGNNQPQHF	TGTGCCAGCTCACCGGGGCAGGGGAACAATCAGCCCCAGCATTTT
TRBD1	-	TRBJ1-3	TRBV18	CASSPQGASHAGNTIYF	TGTGCCAGCTCACCACAGGGGGCCTCCCATGCTGGAAACACCATATATTTT
TRBD1	-	TRBJ1-4	TRBV9	CASSVGLPGQGGRLFF	TGTGCCAGCAGCGTAGGTTTACCTGGACAGGGTGGTCGGCTGTTTTTT
-	-	TRBJ1-1	TRBV7-2	CTSSLLGFNTEAFF	TGTACCAGCAGCTTACTTGGGTTTAACACTGAAGCTTTCTTT
-	-	TRBJ2-7	TRBV18	CASSPEAYEQYF	TGTGCCAGCTCACCCGAGGCCTACGAGCAGTACTTC
-	-	TRBJ2-3	TRBV5-1	CASSLAGFRDTQYF	TGCGCCAGCAGCTTGGCCGGATTTAGAGATACGCAGTATTTT
-	-	TRBJ2-4	TRBV5-5	CASSLLGTKNIQYF	TGTGCCAGCAGCTTGCTGGGGACCAAAAACATTCAGTACTTC
TRBD2	-	TRBJ2-1	TRBV28	CASSPPVAGVHNEQFF	TGTGCCAGCAGTCCCCCGGTAGCGGGAGTCCACAATGAGCAGTTCTTC
-	-	TRBJ1-2	TRBV24-1	CATSMGGANYGYTF	TGTGCCACCAGTATGGGCGGCGCTAACTATGGCTACACCTTC
-	-	TRBJ2-4	TRBV5-4	CASSLGAAKNIQYF	TGTGCCAGCAGCTTAGGGGCGGCCAAAAACATTCAGTACTTC
-	-	TRBJ2-7	TRBV6-2/TRBV6-3	CASSYGGTGLEQYF	TGTGCCAGCAGTTACGGAGGAACTGGACTCGAGCAGTACTTC
TRBD2	-	TRBJ2-5	TRBV10-3	CATSGTSGRSDLQETQYF	TGTGCCACCTCCGGGACTAGCGGGAGGTCGGACTTACAAGAGACCCAGTACTTC
-	few	TRBJ1-2	TRBV11-3	CASSLDSLYGYTF	TGTGCCAGCAGCTTGGACAGCCTCTATGGCTACACCTTC